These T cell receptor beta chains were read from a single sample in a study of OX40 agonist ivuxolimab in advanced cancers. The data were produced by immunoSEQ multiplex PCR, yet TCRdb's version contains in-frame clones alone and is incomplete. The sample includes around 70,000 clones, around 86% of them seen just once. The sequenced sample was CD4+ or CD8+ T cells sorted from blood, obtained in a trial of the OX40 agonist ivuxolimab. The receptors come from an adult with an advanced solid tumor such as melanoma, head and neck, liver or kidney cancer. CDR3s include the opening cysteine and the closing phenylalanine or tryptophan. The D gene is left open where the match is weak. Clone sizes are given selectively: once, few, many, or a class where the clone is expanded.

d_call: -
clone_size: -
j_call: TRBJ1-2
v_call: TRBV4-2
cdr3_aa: CASSQDAGPYGYTF
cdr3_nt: TGTGCCAGCAGCCAAGATGCAGGACCCTATGGCTACACCTTC

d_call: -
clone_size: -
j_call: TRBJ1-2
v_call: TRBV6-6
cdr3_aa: CASSSRSYGYTF
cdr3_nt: TGTGCCAGCAGTTCCCGGAGCTATGGCTACACCTTC

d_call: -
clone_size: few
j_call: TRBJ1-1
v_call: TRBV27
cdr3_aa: CASTRGTEAFF
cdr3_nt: TGTGCCAGTACGCGTGGAACTGAAGCTTTCTTT

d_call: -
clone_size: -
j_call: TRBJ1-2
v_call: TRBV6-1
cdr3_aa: CATSLFYGYTF
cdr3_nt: TGTGCCACTTCATTGTTCTATGGCTACACCTTC

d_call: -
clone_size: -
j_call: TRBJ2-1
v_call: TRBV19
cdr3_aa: CASSIEGPGKYNEQFF
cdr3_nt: TGTGCCAGTAGTATAGAGGGGCCAGGGAAATACAATGAGCAGTTCTTC

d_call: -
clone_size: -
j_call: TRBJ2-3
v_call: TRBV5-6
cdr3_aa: CASSDPTDTQYF
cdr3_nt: TGTGCCAGCAGCGACCCCACAGATACGCAGTATTTT

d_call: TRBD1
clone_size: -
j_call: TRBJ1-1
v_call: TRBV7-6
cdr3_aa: CASSLTPGTGGPNTEAFF
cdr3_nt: TGTGCCAGCAGCTTAACACCCGGGACAGGGGGACCGAACACTGAAGCTTTCTTT

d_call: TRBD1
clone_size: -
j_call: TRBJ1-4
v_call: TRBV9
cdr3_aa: CASSGGTGEEKLFF
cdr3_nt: TGTGCCAGCAGCGGAGGGACAGGGGAGGAAAAACTGTTTTTT

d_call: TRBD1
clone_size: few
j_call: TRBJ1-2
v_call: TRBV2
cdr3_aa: CASSLRGQEYGYTF
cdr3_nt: TGTGCCAGCAGCCTCAGGGGGCAGGAATATGGCTACACCTTC

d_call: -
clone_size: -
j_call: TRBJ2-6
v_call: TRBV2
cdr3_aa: CASSEGRESSGANVLTF
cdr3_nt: TGTGCCAGCAGTGAGGGACGTGAAAGCTCTGGGGCCAACGTCCTGACTTTC

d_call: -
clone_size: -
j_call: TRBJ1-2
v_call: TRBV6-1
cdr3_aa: CASSVAGSGYTF
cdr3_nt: TGTGCCAGCAGTGTTGCGGGAAGCGGCTACACCTTC

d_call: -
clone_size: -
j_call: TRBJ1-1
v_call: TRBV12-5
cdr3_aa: CASGSSDSWNTEAFF
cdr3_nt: TGTGCTAGTGGTTCTTCGGACAGTTGGAACACTGAAGCTTTCTTT

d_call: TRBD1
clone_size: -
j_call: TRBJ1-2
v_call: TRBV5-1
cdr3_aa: CASSLSYPGQTYGHTF
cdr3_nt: TGCGCCAGCAGCTTATCATACCCGGGACAGACCTATGGCCACACCTTC

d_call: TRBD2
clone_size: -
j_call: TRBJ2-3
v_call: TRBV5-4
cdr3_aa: CASSRAGTTTDTQYF
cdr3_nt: TGTGCCAGCAGCAGGGCCGGGACTACCACAGATACGCAGTATTTT

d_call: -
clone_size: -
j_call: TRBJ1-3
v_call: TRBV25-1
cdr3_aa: CASSPSSPGGWSNTIYF
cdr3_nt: TGTGCCAGCAGCCCCAGCAGCCCGGGGGGTTGGAGCAACACCATATATTTT

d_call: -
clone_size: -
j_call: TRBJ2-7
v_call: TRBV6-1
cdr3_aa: CASSLGPQGPYEQYF
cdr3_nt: TGTGCCAGCAGTCTGGGACCACAAGGGCCCTACGAGCAGTACTTC

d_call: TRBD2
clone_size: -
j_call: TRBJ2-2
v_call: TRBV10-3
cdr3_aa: CAISDPGTSTGELFF
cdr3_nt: TGTGCCATCAGTGATCCTGGGACTAGCACCGGGGAGCTGTTTTTT

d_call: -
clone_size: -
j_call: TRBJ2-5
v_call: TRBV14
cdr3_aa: CASSQGGAGETQYF
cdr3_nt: TGTGCCAGCAGCCAAGGCGGGGCGGGAGAGACCCAGTACTTC

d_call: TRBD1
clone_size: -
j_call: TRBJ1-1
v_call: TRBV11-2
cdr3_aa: CASSRTGTGTPEAFF
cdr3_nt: TGTGCCAGCAGCAGAACCGGGACAGGGACCCCTGAAGCTTTCTTT

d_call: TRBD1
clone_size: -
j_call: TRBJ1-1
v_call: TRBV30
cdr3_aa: CAWGTGETVEAFF
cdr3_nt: TGTGCCTGGGGGACAGGGGAGACGGTGGAAGCTTTCTTT

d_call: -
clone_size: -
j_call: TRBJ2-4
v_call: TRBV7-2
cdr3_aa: CASSQTGRGPKNIQYF
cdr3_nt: TGTGCCAGCAGCCAGACAGGTCGAGGGCCCAAAAACATTCAGTACTTC

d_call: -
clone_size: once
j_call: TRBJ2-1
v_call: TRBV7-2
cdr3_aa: CASSFSSIYNEQFF
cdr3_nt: TGTGCCAGCAGCTTCTCGAGTATTTACAATGAGCAGTTCTTC

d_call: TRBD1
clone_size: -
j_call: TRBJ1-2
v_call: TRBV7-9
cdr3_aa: CASSHLSRGREGYTF
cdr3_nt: TGTGCCAGCAGTCACTTGTCAAGGGGGCGAGAAGGCTACACCTTC

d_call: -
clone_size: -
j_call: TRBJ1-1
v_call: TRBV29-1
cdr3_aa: CSAWRTEAFF
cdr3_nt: TGCAGCGCCTGGAGGACTGAAGCTTTCTTT

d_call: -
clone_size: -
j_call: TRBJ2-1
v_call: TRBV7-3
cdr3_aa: CASSSGPAIVINEQFF
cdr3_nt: TGTGCCAGCAGCTCGGGCCCAGCGATCGTGATCAATGAGCAGTTCTTC

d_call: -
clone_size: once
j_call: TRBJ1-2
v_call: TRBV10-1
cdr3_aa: CAIPSQAVYGYTF
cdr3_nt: TGCGCCATCCCCAGTCAGGCAGTCTATGGCTACACCTTC

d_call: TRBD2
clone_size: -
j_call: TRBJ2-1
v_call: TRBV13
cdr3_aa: CASSSLAGRPQLYNEQFF
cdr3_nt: TGTGCCAGCAGCTCACTAGCGGGCCGTCCCCAATTATACAATGAGCAGTTCTTC

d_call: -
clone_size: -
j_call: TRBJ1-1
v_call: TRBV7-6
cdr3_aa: CASSPGVRTEAFF
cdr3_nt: TGTGCCAGCAGCCCAGGGGTGAGAACTGAAGCTTTCTTT

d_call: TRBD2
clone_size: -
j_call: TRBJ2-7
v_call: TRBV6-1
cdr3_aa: CASSEAFIAGGSYEQYF
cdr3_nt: TGTGCCAGCAGTGAAGCGTTCATAGCGGGGGGCTCCTACGAGCAGTACTTC

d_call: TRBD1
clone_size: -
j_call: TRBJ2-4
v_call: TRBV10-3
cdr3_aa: CAISDPGGKNIQYF
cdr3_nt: TGTGCCATCAGTGACCCAGGGGGCAAAAACATTCAGTACTTC

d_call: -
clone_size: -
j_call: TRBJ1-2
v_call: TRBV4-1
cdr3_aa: CASSQAGPVNYGYTF
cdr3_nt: TGCGCCAGCAGCCAAGCGGGGCCCGTTAACTATGGCTACACCTTC

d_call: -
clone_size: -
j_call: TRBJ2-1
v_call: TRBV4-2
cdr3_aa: CASSQGLASSEQFF
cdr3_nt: TGTGCCAGCAGCCAAGGGTTAGCAAGTAGTGAGCAGTTCTTC

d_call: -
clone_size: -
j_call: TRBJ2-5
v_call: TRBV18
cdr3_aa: CASSSTGQETQYF
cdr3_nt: TGTGCCAGCTCCTCCACAGGACAAGAGACCCAGTACTTC

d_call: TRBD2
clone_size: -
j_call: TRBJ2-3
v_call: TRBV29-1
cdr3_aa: CSVAPILAGLTDTQYF
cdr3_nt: TGCAGCGTTGCCCCTATACTAGCGGGGCTCACAGATACGCAGTATTTT